This TCR beta chain was identified in a study of somatic mutations in cytotoxic T cells in rheumatoid arthritis. Overall study context: In some cases, T-cell populations stained with V beta antibodies were flow-sorted at nearly 100% purity, and these included V beta1+ cells sequenced for TCRB.

Sequencing used immunoSEQ multiplex PCR; TCRdb keeps in-frame clones, though not all of them. The sample has several thousand clones, roughly three quarters seen once. The CDR3 extends over 15 amino acids. Germline V gives CDR1 LNHDA, CDR2 SQIVND (reference sequence). V gave up 3 bases and J gave up 2 bases, with 14 bases separating them. The specimen sequenced was CD8+ T cells sorted from blood. The clonotype comes from an adult with rheumatoid arthritis. The V gene is TRBV19, the J gene TRBJ2-7, with D possibly being TRBD1 (6 bases). Here the CDR3 DNA reads TGTGCCAGTAGTATCAACCCGACAGGACCCTACGAGCAGTACTTC. This translates into CASSINPTGPYEQYF. The full variable domain, its missing parts supplied by reference TRBV19 and TRBJ2-7, is DGGITQSPKYLFRKEGQNVTLSCEQNLNHDAMYWYRQDPGQGLRLIYYSQIVNDFQKGDIAEGYSVSREKKESFPLTVTSAQKNPTAFYLCASSINPTGPYEQYFGPGTRLTVT.